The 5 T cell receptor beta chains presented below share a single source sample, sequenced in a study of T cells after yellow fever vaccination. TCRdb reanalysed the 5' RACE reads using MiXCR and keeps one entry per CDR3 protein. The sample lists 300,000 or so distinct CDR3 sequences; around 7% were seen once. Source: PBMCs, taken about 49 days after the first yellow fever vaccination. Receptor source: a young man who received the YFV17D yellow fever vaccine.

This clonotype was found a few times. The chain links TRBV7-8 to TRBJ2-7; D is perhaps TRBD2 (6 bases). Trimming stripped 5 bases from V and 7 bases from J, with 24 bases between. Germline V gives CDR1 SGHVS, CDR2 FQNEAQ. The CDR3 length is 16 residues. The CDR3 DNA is TGTGCCAGCAGCCATCCTTCGGGACTGGGGATTGGGGAGCAGTACGTC. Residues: CASSHPSGLGIGEQYV.

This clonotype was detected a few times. The CDR3 sequence: CASRVPSGNYGYTF. CDR3 sequence (DNA): TGTGCCAGCAGAGTACCTTCAGGGAACTATGGCTACACCTTC. J is TRBJ1-2 and V is TRBV6-1; weak D call: TRBD1 (5 bases). Germline V CDR1 and CDR2: MNHNS, SASEGT. CDR3 length: 14 amino acids. With 6 bases removed from V and 2 bases from J, the gap between germline ends came to 13 bases.

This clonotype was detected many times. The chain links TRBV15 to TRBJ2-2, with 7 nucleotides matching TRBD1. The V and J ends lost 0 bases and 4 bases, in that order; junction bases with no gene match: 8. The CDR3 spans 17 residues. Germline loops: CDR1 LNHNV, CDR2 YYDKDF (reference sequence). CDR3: CATSRDTGVYFTGELFF. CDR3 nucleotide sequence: TGTGCCACCAGCAGAGACACAGGGGTATACTTCACCGGGGAGCTGTTTTTT.

In nucleotides, the CDR3 is TGCAGCGTCGCGGGACAGGGGGGTTATGGGGCCAACGTCCTGACTTTC. It codes for CSVAGQGGYGANVLTF. The rearrangement joins TRBV29-1 to TRBJ2-6, with 11 bases that match TRBD1. Per the germline V gene, CDR1 is SQVTM and CDR2 is ANQGSEA. The CDR3 sequence is 16 residues long. With 6 bases clipped from V and 3 bases from J, the junction kept 7 bases outside the gene matches.

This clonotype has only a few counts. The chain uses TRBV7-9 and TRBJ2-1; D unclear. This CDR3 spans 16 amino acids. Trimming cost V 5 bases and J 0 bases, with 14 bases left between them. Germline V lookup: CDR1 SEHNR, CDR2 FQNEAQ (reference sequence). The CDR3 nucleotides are TGTGCCAGCAGCAAACGACAAGGCGGCTCCTACAATGAGCAGTTCTTC. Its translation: CASSKRQGGSYNEQFF.